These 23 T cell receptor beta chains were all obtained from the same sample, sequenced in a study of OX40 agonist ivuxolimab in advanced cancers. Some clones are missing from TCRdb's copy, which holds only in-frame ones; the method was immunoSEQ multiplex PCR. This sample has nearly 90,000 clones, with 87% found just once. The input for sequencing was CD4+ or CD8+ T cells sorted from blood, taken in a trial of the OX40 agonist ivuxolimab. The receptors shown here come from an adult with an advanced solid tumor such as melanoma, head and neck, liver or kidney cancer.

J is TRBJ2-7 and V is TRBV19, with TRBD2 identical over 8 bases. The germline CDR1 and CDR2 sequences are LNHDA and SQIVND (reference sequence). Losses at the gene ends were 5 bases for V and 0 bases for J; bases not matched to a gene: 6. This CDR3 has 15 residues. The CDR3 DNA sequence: TGTGCCAGTAGTGACAGACTAGCGTCCTCCTACGAGCAGTACTTC. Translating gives CASSDRLASSYEQYF.

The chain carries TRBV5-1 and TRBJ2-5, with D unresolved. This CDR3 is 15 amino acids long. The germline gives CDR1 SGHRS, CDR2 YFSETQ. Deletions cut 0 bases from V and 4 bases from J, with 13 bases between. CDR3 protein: CASSLGVAEGETQYF. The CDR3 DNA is TGCGCCAGCAGCTTGGGAGTAGCCGAAGGAGAGACCCAGTACTTC.

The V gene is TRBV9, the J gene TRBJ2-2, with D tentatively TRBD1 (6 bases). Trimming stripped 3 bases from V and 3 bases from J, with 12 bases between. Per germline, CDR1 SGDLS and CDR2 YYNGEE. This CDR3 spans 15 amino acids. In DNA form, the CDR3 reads TGTGCCAGCAGCGCCCACAGGGTAGACACCGGGGAGCTGTTTTTT. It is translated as CASSAHRVDTGELFF. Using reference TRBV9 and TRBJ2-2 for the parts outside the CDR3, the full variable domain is DSGVTQTPKHLITATGQRVTLRCSPRSGDLSVYWYQQSLDQGLQFLIQYYNGEERAKGNILERFSAQQFPDLHSELNLSSLELGDSALYFCASSAHRVDTGELFFGEGSRLTVL.

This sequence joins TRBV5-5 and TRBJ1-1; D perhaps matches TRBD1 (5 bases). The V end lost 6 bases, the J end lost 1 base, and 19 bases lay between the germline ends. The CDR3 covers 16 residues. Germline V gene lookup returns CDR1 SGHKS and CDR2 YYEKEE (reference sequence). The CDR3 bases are TGTGCCAGCACCCTTGGTGCCGGGGCGACGAACACTGAAGCTTTCTTT. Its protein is CASTLGAGATNTEAFF.

The CDR3 DNA reads as TGTGCCAGCAGCTCCCTGGACAGGAGGGACACCGGGGAGCTGTTTTTT. It yields the protein CASSSLDRRDTGELFF. The chain uses TRBV27 and TRBJ2-2, with D tentatively TRBD1 (7 bases). The CDR3 runs to 16 residues. With 6 bases removed from V and 3 bases from J, the gap between germline ends came to 17 bases. CDR1 and CDR2 (germline): MNHEY, SMNVEV (reference sequence).

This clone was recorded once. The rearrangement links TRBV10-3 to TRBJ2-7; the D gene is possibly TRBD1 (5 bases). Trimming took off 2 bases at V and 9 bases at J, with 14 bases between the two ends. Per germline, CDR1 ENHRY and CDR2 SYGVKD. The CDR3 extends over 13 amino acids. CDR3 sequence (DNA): TGTGCCATCAGTGAGATTGGCGGCACAGGGCAGTACTTC. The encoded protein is CAISEIGGTGQYF.

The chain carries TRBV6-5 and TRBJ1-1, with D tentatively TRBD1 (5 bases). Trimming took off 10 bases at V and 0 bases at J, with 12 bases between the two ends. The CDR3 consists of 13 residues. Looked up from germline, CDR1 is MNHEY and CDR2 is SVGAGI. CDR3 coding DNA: TGTGCCACCGGGAGACAGCTGAACACTGAAGCTTTCTTT. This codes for CATGRQLNTEAFF.

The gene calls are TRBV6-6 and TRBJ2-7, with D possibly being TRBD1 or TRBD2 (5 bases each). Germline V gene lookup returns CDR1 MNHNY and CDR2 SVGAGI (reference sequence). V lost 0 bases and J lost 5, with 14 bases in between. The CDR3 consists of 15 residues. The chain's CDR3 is CASSYSPGPPDEQYF. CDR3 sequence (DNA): TGTGCCAGCAGTTACTCCCCGGGACCCCCAGACGAGCAGTACTTC.

CDR3 coding DNA: TGTGCCAGCAGCCAAGTGTATAATTCACCCCTCCACTTT. This translates into CASSQVYNSPLHF. This chain links TRBV5-4 with TRBJ1-6, with unresolved D. CDR1 is SGHNT, CDR2 YYREEE, per germline (reference sequence). Trimming left V 4 bases short and J 4 bases short, with 6 bases between. This CDR3 spans 13 amino acids.

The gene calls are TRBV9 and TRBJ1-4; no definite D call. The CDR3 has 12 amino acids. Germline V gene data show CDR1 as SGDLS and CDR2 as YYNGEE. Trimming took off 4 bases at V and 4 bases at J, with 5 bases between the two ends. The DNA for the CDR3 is TGTGCCAGCAGCAATCTTAATGAAAAACTGTTTTTT. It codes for CASSNLNEKLFF.

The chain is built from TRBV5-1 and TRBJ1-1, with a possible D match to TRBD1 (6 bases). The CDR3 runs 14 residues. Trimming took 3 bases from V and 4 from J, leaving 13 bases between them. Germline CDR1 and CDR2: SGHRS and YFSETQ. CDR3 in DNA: TGCGCCAGCAGCTCACGACAGGAGGGCACTGAAGCTTTCTTT. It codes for CASSSRQEGTEAFF.

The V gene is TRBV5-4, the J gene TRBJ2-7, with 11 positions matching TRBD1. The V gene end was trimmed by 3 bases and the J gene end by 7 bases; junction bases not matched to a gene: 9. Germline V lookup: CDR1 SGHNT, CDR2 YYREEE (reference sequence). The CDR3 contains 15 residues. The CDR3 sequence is CASSWAGTGGREQYF. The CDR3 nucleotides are TGTGCCAGCAGCTGGGCCGGGACAGGGGGACGGGAGCAGTACTTC.

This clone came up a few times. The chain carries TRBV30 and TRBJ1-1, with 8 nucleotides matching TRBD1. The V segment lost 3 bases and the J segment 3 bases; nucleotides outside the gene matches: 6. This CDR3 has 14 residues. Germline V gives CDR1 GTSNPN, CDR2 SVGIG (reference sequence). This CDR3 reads CAWRDREGYTEAFF. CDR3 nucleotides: TGTGCCTGGAGGGACAGGGAAGGATACACTGAAGCTTTCTTT.

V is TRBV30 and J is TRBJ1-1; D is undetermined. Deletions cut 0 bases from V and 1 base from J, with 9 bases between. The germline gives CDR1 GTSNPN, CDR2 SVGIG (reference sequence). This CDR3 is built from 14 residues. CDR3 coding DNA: TGTGCCTGGAGTGTATCAGGAGGGAACACTGAAGCTTTCTTT. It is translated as CAWSVSGGNTEAFF.

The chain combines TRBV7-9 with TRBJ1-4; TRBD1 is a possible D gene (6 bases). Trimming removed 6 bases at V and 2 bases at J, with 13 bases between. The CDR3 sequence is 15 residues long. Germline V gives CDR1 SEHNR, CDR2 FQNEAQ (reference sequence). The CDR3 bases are TGTGCCAGCAGGCCCCCGGGGGCCACTAATGAAAAACTGTTTTTT. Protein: CASRPPGATNEKLFF.

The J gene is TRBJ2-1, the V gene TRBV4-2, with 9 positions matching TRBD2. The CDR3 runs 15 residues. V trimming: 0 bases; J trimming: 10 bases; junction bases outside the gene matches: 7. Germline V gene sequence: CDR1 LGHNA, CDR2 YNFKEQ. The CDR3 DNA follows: TGTGCCAGCAGCCAAGAGTGGCTAGCGGGAAGGGAGCAGTTCTTC. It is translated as CASSQEWLAGREQFF.

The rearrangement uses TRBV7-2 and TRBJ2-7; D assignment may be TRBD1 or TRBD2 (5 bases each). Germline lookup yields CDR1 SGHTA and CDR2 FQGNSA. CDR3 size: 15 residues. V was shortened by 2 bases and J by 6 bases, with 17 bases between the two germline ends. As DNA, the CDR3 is TGTGCCAGCAGCTTAAGTCGGGGCAGGGCGGGCGAGCAGTACTTC. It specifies CASSLSRGRAGEQYF.

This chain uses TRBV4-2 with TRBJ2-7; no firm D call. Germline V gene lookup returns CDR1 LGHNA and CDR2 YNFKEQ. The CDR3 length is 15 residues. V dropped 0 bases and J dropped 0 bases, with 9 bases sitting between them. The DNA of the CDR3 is TGTGCCAGCAGCCAAGATGACCAGGACTCCTACGAGCAGTACTTC. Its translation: CASSQDDQDSYEQYF.

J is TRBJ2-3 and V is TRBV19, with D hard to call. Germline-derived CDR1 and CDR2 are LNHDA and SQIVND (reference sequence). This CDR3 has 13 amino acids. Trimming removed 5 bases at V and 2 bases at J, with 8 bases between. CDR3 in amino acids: CASSDANTDTQYF. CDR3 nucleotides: TGTGCCAGTAGTGACGCCAACACAGATACGCAGTATTTT.

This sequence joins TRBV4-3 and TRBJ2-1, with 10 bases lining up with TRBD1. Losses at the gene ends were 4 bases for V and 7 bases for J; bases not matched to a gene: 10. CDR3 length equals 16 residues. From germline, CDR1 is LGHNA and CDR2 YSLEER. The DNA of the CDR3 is TGCGCCAGCAGCCTCAGAGCGGACAGGGGGACGAATGAGCAGTTCTTC. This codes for CASSLRADRGTNEQFF.

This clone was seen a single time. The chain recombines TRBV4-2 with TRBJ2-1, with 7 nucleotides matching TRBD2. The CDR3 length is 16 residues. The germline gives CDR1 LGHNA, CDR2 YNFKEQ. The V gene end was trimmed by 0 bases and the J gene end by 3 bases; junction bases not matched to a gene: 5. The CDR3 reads CASSQDGLAVYNEQFF. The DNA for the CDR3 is TGTGCCAGCAGCCAAGATGGGCTAGCGGTCTACAATGAGCAGTTCTTC.

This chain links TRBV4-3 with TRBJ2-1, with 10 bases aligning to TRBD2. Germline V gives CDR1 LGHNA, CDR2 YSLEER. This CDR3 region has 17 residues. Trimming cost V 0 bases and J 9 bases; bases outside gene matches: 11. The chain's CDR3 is CASSQDNGASGSREQFF. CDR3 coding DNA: TGCGCCAGCAGCCAAGACAACGGGGCTAGCGGGAGTCGTGAGCAGTTCTTC.

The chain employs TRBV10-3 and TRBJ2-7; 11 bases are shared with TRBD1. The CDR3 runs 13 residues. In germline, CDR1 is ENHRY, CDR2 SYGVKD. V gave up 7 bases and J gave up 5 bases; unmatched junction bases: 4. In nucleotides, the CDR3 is TGTGCCATCATGGGACAGGGGGTCCACGAGCAGTACTTC. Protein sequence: CAIMGQGVHEQYF.